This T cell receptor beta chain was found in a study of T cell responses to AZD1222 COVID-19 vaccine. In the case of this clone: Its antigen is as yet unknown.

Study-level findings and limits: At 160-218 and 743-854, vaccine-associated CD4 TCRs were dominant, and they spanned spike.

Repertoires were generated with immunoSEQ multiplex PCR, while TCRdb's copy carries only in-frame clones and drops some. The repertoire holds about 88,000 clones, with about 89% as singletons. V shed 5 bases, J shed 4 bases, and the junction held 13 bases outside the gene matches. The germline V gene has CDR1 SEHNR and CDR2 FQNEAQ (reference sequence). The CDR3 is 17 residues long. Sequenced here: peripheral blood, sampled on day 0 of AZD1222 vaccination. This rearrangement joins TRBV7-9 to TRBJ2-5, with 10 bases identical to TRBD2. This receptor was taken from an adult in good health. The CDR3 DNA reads TGTGCCAGCAGCCGGGGGGCTAGCGGGAGCCGTGGAGAGACCCAGTACTTC. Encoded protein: CASSRGASGSRGETQYF.